This T cell receptor (beta chain) was recorded in a study of blood T cells in healthy people across ages (dated by TCRdb to about 2015). With regard to the full study: In model experiments, roughly one uniquely barcoded TCR beta cDNA molecule per two T cells was captured by template switching. The study measured age-related changes in TCR beta repertoire diversity using deep sequencing normalized with unique cDNA molecular identifiers. The donors were divided into four age groups: young (average approximately 15 years), middle-aged (around 37), aged (about 60) and long-lived (about 90). The study analyzed two additional independent replicas of 1 million unique cDNA reads from the same blood draw for two donors, one aged 18 to 29 and one aged 80 or older. On the study overall, not on this receptor specifically: Observed TCR beta diversity per million T cells fell roughly linearly with age, and a significant reduction was already apparent by age roughly 40. Estimates of total diversity based on one million sequenced T cells were considered lower bounds and underestimates. Since profiling was done on bulk unsorted PBMCs, naive and antigen-experienced compartments could not be conclusively compared. The percentage of naive T cells measured by flow cytometry correlated strongly with observed TCR beta diversity. Because the CMV infection status of the donors was unknown, age-related changes in expanded clonotypes may potentially have been confounded. The long-lived group showed more naive CD4+ T cells, fewer expanded clones and increased TCR diversity than the aged group, suggesting age selection.

The library relied on 5' RACE. The instrument given in TCRdb is Illumina HiSeq 2500. A second PCR of about 6 to 12 cycles was performed with a sample-barcoded 5' primer and a J-beta primer mix. A unique molecular identifier was introduced onto each TCR beta cDNA molecule by a template-switch 5' adaptor carrying 12 random nucleotides. Each sample yielded at least 2.5 million CDR3-containing paired-end reads. All of the RNA was converted into first-strand cDNA using the Mint cDNA synthesis kit, with a TRBC-specific oligonucleotide serving as the primer. Following uracil-DNA glycosylase treatment, all cDNA underwent a first 18-cycle PCR with the universal primers M1SS and BC2_uni_R. Turning to the authors' computational methods: Normalization of each sample was performed by random selection of 1 million high-quality reads, each carrying a distinct molecular identifier. Reads with shared molecular identifiers were discarded instead of being binned into consensus sequences. MiTCR, run with a Q25 quality threshold and the strictest error-elimination algorithm, handled CDR3 identification, clonotype clustering and error correction. A nonparametric unseen species model using Euler transformation provided a lower-bound estimate of total TCR beta diversity. TCRdb reprocessing: public reads trimmed at Q25 with fastp, clones called with MiXCR, in-frame beta chains kept. Identical CDR3 proteins give one entry, which carries the most common genes and DNA. TCRdb's processing, not the authors', yielded these V and J calls. The sample table holds about 780,000 distinct CDR3 sequences, of which more than 25% were seen once. The ten most abundant clones make up 3% of the sample.

The donors were around 39 Caucasian individuals from Russia, aged roughly 6 to 100 years, who were systemically healthy. About 10 milliliters of peripheral blood were drawn from each donor into EDTA-treated Vacutainer tubes. Ficoll-Paque density-gradient centrifugation was used to isolate PBMCs, with at least 6.5 million per sample. Total RNA was extracted from PBMCs with Trizol reagent, with at least 6 micrograms obtained per sample. For every donor, an aliquot of PBMCs went through flow cytometry to measure the percentages of naive CD45RAhigh/CD27high T cells. A remark on this clonotype: The clone's antigen remains unknown. No much larger clone exists at a distance of one base, and base qualities are not known.

From the cysteine up to the phenylalanine, the CDR3 has a length of 14 residues. Just the 42-base CDR3 DNA is kept, in frame starting at base 1. Relative to germline, V is missing 6 bases and J is missing 6 bases, with 10 bases of the junction outside any gene match. CDR1 MNHEY and CDR2 SVGEGT are derived from the germline V gene. These data were likewise used in another study, on T cells of mothers and their children. Taken from the second paper: The donors were nine systemically healthy Caucasian individuals, made up of three mothers and their six children. cDNA synthesis used all of the extracted RNA, with around 1.6 ug of RNA in each 15 ul reaction. In the second PCR, the M1S primer added sample barcodes and 2-4 random nucleotides. Each mother yielded over 8.5 million TCR beta CDR3 reads and each child 2.5 million to 3 million reads. Thymic selection similarly shapes TCR recombination output in related and unrelated pairs, with minor effect from inherited differences. Related mother-child pairs always showed normalized repertoire overlap that was slightly higher than in unrelated mother-child pairs, though the difference was never significant. Persistent microchimeric T cell clones were not detected, at a sensitivity of around 95 clones per million clonotypes. In the study, deep NGS was used to compare the TCR beta repertoires of mothers and children, and features distinguishing related mother-child pairs from unrelated individuals were sought. Mothers averaged about 37 +/- 4 years of age and children averaged about 10 +/- 4 years. Libraries were sequenced on Illumina HiSeq 2000 with 100+100 nt paired-end reads after adapter ligation with NEBNext reagents. To prevent cross-contamination, the mother and child libraries were prepared a month apart and were sequenced in separate runs. For each donor, somewhere between about 450,000 and 2,000,000 distinct TCR beta clonotypes were identified. Naive TCR beta clonotypes were estimated from low-frequency clonotypes matched to each donor's FACS-determined naive share, without sorting.

This TCR came from a boy aged 10-17 years in good health. Specimen: blood. The chain is encoded by TRBV6-2 or TRBV6-3 joined to TRBJ1-1, with 7 junctional bases fitting TRBD1. The DNA reads as follows: TGTGCCAGCAGCCTTACAGGGGAACAATCTGAAGCTTTCTTT. This translates into CASSLTGEQSEAFF.